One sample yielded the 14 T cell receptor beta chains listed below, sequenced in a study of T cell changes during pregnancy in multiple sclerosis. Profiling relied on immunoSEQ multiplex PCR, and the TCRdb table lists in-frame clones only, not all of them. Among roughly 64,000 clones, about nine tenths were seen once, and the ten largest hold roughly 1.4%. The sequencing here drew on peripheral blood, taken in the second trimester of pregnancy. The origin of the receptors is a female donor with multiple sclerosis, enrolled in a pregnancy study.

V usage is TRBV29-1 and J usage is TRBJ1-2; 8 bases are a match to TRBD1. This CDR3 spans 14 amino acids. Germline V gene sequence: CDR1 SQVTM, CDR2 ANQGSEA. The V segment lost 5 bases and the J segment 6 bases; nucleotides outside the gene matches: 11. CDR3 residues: CSVQIRQGNDGYTF. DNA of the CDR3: TGCAGCGTTCAGATCAGACAGGGGAACGATGGCTACACCTTC.

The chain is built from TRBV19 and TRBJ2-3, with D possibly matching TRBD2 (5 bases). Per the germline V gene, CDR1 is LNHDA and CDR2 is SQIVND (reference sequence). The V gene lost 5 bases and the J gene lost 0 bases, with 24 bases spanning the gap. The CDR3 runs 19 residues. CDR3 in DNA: TGTGCCAGTAGTGGCTCTGGGAAGGTCGGGGATCATAGCACAGATACGCAGTATTTT. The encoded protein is CASSGSGKVGDHSTDTQYF.

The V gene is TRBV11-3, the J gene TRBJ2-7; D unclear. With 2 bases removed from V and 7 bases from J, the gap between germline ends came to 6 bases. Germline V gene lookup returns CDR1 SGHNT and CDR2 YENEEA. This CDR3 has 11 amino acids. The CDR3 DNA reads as TGTGCCAGCAGCTTAACGAGGGAGCAGTACTTC. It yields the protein CASSLTREQYF.

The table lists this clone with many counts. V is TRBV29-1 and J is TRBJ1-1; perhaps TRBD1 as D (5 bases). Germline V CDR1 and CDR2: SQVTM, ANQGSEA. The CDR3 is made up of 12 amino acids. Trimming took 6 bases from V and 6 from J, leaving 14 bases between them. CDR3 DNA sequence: TGCAGCGTCGCTGCCCAAGGGGCTGAAGCTTTCTTT. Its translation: CSVAAQGAEAFF.

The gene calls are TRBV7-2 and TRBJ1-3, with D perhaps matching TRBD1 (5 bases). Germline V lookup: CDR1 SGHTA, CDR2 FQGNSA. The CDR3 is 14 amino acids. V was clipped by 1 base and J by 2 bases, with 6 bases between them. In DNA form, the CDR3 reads TGTGCCAGCAGCTTAGGGACAACTGGAAACACCATATATTTT. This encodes CASSLGTTGNTIYF.

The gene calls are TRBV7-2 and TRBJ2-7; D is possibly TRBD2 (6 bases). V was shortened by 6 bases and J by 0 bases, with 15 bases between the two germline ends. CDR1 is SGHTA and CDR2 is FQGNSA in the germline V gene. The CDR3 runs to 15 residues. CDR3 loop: CASRPQGGSSYEQYF. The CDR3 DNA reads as TGTGCCAGCAGGCCCCAGGGAGGTAGCTCCTACGAGCAGTACTTC.

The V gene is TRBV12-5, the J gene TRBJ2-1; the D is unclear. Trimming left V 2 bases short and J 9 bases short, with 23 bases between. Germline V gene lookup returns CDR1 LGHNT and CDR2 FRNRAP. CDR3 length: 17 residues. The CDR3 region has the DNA TGTGCTAGTGGTTTGATCCCGTACGTGACTTCGACCGGTGAGCAGTTCTTC. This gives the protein CASGLIPYVTSTGEQFF.

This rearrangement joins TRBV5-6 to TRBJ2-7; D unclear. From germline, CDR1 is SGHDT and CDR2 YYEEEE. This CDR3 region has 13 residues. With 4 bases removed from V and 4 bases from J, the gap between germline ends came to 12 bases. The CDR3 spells CASSPTGWYEQYF. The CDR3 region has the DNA TGTGCCAGCAGCCCGACGGGTTGGTACGAGCAGTACTTC.

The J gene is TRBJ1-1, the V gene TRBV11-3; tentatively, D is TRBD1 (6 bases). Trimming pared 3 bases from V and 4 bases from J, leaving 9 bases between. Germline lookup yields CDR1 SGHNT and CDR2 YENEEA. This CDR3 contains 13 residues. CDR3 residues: CASSLDRGTEAFF. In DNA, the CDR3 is TGTGCCAGCAGCTTGGACAGAGGCACTGAAGCTTTCTTT.

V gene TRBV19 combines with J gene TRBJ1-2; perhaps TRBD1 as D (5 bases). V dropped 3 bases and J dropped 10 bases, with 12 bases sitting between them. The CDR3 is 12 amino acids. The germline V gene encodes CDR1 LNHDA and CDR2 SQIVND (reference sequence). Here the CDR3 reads CASSISDSHYTF. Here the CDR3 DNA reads TGTGCCAGTAGTATTTCAGACAGCCACTACACCTTC.

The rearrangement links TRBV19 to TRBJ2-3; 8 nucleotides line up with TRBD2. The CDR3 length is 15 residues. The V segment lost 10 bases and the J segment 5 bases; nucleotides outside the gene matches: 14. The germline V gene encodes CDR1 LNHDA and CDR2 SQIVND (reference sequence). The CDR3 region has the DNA TGTGCCACCCGAACGGGAGGGCCAGGTGGAGATACGCAGTATTTT. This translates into CATRTGGPGGDTQYF.

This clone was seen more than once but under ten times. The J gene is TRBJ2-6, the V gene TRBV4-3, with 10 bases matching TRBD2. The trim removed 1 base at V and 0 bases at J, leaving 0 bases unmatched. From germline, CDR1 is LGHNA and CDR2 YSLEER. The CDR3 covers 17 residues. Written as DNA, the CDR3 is TGCGCCAGCAGCCAAGGGACTAGCGGCTCTGGGGCCAACGTCCTGACTTTC. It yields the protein CASSQGTSGSGANVLTF.

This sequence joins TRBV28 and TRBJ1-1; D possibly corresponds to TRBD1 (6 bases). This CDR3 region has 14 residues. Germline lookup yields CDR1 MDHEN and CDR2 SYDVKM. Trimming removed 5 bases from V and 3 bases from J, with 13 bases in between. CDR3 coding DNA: TGTGCCAGCAGTCCCCCAGGGGATGACACTGAAGCTTTCTTT. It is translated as CASSPPGDDTEAFF.

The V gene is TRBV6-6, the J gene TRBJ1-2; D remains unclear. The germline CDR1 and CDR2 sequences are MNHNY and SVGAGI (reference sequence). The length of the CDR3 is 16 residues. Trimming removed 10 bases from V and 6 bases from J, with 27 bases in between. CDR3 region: CATPKEEGRPLDGYTF. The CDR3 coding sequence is TGTGCCACCCCAAAGGAAGAGGGTCGCCCGCTTGATGGCTACACCTTC.